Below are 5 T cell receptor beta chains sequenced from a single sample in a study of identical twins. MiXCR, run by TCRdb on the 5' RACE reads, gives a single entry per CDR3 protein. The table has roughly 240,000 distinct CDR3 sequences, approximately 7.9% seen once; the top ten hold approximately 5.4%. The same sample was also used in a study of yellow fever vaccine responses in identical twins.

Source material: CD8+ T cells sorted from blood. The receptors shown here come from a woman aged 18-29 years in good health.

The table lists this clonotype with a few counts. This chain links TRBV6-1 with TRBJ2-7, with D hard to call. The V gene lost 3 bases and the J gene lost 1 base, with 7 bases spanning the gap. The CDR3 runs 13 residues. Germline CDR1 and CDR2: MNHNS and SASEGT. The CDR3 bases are TGTGCCAGCAGTGATGACACTTCCTACGAGCAGTACTTC. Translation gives CASSDDTSYEQYF.

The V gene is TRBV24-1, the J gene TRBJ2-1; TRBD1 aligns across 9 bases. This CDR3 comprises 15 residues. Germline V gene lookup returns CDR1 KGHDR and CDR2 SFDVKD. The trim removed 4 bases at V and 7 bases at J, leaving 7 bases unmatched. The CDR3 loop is CATSDPGTGLNEQFF. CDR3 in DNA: TGTGCCACCAGTGACCCCGGGACAGGGTTGAATGAGCAGTTCTTC.

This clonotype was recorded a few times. The CDR3 here is CASSLVSNWDTQYF. CDR3 DNA sequence: TGTGCCAGCAGCTTGGTGTCAAATTGGGATACGCAGTATTTT. The rearrangement links TRBV5-6 to TRBJ2-3; D not certain. This CDR3 is 14 amino acids long. Germline loops: CDR1 SGHDT, CDR2 YYEEEE. The V end was cut by 0 bases, the J end by 6 bases, with 11 bases between.

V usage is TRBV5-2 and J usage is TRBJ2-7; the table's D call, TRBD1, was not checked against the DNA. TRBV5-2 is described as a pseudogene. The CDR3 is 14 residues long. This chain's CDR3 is CASRDGLSSYEQYF. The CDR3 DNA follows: TGTGCCAGCCGGGACGGACTCAGCTCCTACGAGCAGTACTTC.

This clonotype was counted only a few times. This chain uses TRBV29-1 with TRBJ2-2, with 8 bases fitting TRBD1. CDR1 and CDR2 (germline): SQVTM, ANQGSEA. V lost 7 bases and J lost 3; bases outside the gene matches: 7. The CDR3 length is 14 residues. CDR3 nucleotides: TGCAGCGCCGGGGACAGGTCGTACACCGGGGAGCTGTTTTTT. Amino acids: CSAGDRSYTGELFF.